This T cell receptor beta chain stems from a study of T cells in Graves' hyperthyroidism and ophthalmopathy. CDR1 and CDR2 (germline): GTSNPN, SVGIG (reference sequence). The V gene lost 3 bases and the J gene lost 0 bases, with 14 bases spanning the gap. This CDR3 contains 16 residues. Amplification of TCR beta CDR3 regions used RNA as the template. First-round RT-PCR targeting the TCR CDR3 was performed with the HTBI primer set. In TCRdb, the multiplex PCR reads were re-called with MiXCR into one record per CDR3 protein. Found here are some 740,000 distinct CDR3 sequences, 14% of them singletons; the top ten hold 10% to 13%.

V gene TRBV30 combines with J gene TRBJ1-4; perhaps TRBD1 as D (5 bases). The TCR originated in a woman between 18 and 29 years old with Graves' hyperthyroidism. Input material: blood. This chain's CDR3 is CAWRPLRGATNEKLFF. CDR3 DNA sequence: TGTGCCTGGAGGCCCTTAAGGGGTGCAACTAATGAAAAACTGTTTTTT.